Listed here are 30 T cell receptor beta chains from one sample, sequenced in a study of cytomegalovirus exposure and HLA in healthy donors. Assay: immunoSEQ multiplex PCR; the TCRdb copy retains only in-frame clones and omits some. The table has around 86,000 clones, about 94% seen once. What was sequenced was PBMCs. The receptors here all came from a woman in her 30s in good health and CMV-seropositive.

The genes are TRBV4-3 and TRBJ2-7; 10 nucleotides align to TRBD2. The CDR3 extends over 14 amino acids. V was pared by 2 bases and J by 3 bases, with 1 base of the junction left unmatched. Germline CDR1 and CDR2: LGHNA and YSLEER. CDR3 residues: CASSQLAGVYEQYF. CDR3 nucleotide sequence: TGCGCCAGCAGCCAACTAGCGGGAGTCTACGAGCAGTACTTC.

This chain joins TRBV19 and TRBJ2-2; maybe TRBD2 (6 bases). The CDR3 is 19 residues long. CDR1 and CDR2 from the germline V gene are LNHDA and SQIVND (reference sequence). Trimming took off 4 bases at V and 3 bases at J, with 24 bases between the two ends. The CDR3 loop is CASSTKKRGSTLYTGELFF. CDR3 DNA: TGTGCCAGTAGTACCAAGAAACGGGGGAGTACCCTCTACACCGGGGAGCTGTTTTTT.

This rearrangement joins TRBV9 to TRBJ2-7; 8 positions agree with TRBD1. J was trimmed by 6 bases and V by 0 bases; bases with no gene match: 11. The CDR3 consists of 16 residues. Germline lookup yields CDR1 SGDLS and CDR2 YYNGEE. The CDR3 reads CASSVEDAAGGGEQYF. CDR3 DNA: TGTGCCAGCAGCGTAGAGGACGCGGCAGGGGGCGGCGAGCAGTACTTC.

CDR3 residues: CATSRGGQGALGYTF. In nucleotides, the CDR3 is TGTGCCACCAGCAGAGGGGGACAGGGGGCGCTTGGCTACACCTTC. V gene TRBV15 combines with J gene TRBJ1-2; 12 bases fit TRBD1. CDR3 length equals 15 residues. The germline V gene has CDR1 LNHNV and CDR2 YYDKDF (reference sequence). V was pared by 1 base and J by 7 bases, with 4 bases of the junction left unmatched.

V gene TRBV6-5 combines with J gene TRBJ1-1; D gene ambiguous. The CDR3 totals 15 residues. Trimming removed 6 bases from V and 0 bases from J, with 14 bases in between. CDR1 and CDR2 from the germline V gene are MNHEY and SVGAGI. The CDR3 protein is CASSLKQILNTEAFF. The CDR3 coding sequence is TGTGCCAGCAGCCTGAAACAGATACTGAACACTGAAGCTTTCTTT.

The chain is built from TRBV6-6 and TRBJ1-3; 8 bases are a match to TRBD1. The germline CDR1 and CDR2 sequences are MNHNY and SVGAGI (reference sequence). The length of the CDR3 is 14 residues. V gave up 0 bases and J gave up 7 bases; unmatched junction bases: 2. The CDR3 loop reads CASSYSDRANTIYF. The CDR3 nucleotides read TGTGCCAGCAGTTACTCGGACAGGGCGAACACCATATATTTT.

The rearrangement joins TRBV18 to TRBJ2-5, with 7 bases matching TRBD2. CDR3 size: 17 residues. Germline loops: CDR1 KGHSH, CDR2 LQKENI. V dropped 3 bases and J dropped 5; count of bases not matched to a gene: 15. The CDR3 DNA follows: TGTGCCAGCTCACCCCTCCCGCCGGCGGGAGTGATGGAGACCCAGTACTTC. It yields the protein CASSPLPPAGVMETQYF. The whole variable domain, filled in from reference TRBV18 and TRBJ2-5, reads NAGVMQNPRHLVRRRGQEARLRCSPMKGHSHVYWYRQLPEEGLKFMVYLQKENIIDESGMPKERFSAEFPKEGPSILRIQQVVRGDSAAYFCASSPLPPAGVMETQYFGPGTRLLVL.

With respect to this clone: One end of the junction fails to match germline, which may point to a read error. The chain employs TRBV28 and TRBJ2-1, with 8 bases fitting TRBD1. There are 13 residues in the CDR3. The germline V gene encodes CDR1 MDHEN and CDR2 SYDVKM. The CDR3 nucleotides read TGTGCCAGCAGTCTGACAAATCCGGGACAGGCTCTCTTC. Amino acids: CASSLTNPGQALF.

The rearrangement links TRBV28 to TRBJ2-1; TRBD1 might be the D (6 bases). The ends were cut back, 7 bases at V and 2 bases at J, with 21 bases in the middle. Germline V lookup: CDR1 MDHEN, CDR2 SYDVKM. The CDR3 consists of 17 residues. CDR3 sequence: CASTQGLWWVAYNEQFF. CDR3 DNA: TGTGCCAGCACCCAGGGGCTTTGGTGGGTAGCCTACAATGAGCAGTTCTTC.

The chain is built from TRBV4-3 and TRBJ2-6; D possibly corresponds to TRBD1 (6 bases). Germline V gene lookup returns CDR1 LGHNA and CDR2 YSLEER. CDR3 length: 16 residues. V dropped 0 bases and J dropped 1 base, with 7 bases sitting between them. The CDR3 DNA reads as TGCGCCAGCAGCCAAGAACAGGGTTCTGGGGCCAACGTCCTGACTTTC. It codes for CASSQEQGSGANVLTF.

V usage is TRBV11-2 and J usage is TRBJ2-3; 13 nucleotides match TRBD2. V shed 3 bases and J 4 bases; nucleotides not matched to a gene: 1. Germline CDR1 SGHAT, CDR2 FQNNGV. There are 15 residues in the CDR3. CDR3 residues: CASSFGLAGADTQYF. The CDR3 DNA sequence: TGTGCCAGCAGCTTCGGACTAGCGGGAGCAGATACGCAGTATTTT.

The chain combines TRBV6-1 with TRBJ1-5; 7 nucleotides line up with TRBD1. V lost 6 bases and J lost 6; bases outside the gene matches: 8. Germline V lookup: CDR1 MNHNS, CDR2 SASEGT. The CDR3 totals 14 residues. CDR3 amino acids: CASRQTGIVQPQHF. The CDR3, as DNA: TGTGCCAGCAGACAGACAGGGATCGTTCAGCCCCAGCATTTT.

The rearrangement uses TRBV5-6 and TRBJ2-7, with a weak D call TRBD2 (6 bases). The CDR3 has 14 residues. CDR1 and CDR2 (germline): SGHDT, YYEEEE. Trimming removed 1 base from V and 6 bases from J, with 14 bases in between. The CDR3 DNA reads as TGTGCCAGCAGCTTGCCGGGAGAACTACGCGAGCAGTACTTC. It codes for CASSLPGELREQYF.

This chain connects TRBV15 to TRBJ1-1; the D gene is possibly TRBD1 (5 bases). The CDR3 runs 16 residues. Between the trimmed V and J ends, which lost 3 bases and 10 bases, there was a span of 24 bases. CDR1 and CDR2 (germline): LNHNV, YYDKDF (reference sequence). In DNA, the CDR3 is TGTGCCACCAGCAGGGTTATCGGGACTGGGAGCGTCGGAGCTTTCTTT. Translated: CATSRVIGTGSVGAFF.

The chain joins TRBV27 to TRBJ1-1; 8 nucleotides line up with TRBD1. V lost 2 bases to trimming and J lost 0 bases; unmatched junction nucleotides: 8. The CDR3 sequence is 17 residues long. From germline, CDR1 is MNHEY and CDR2 SMNVEV (reference sequence). The CDR3 here is CASSLKGQGAMNTEAFF. CDR3 nucleotide sequence: TGTGCCAGCAGTTTAAAAGGACAGGGTGCAATGAACACTGAAGCTTTCTTT.

The DNA for the CDR3 is TGTGCCATCAGTGAGAATTGGGCTAGCGGGAGTAAATACAATGAGCAGTTCTTC. Its translation: CAISENWASGSKYNEQFF. The V call is TRBV10-3, the J call TRBJ2-1; TRBD2 matches 10 bases. The V and J ends lost 2 bases and 4 bases, in that order; junction bases with no gene match: 11. The CDR3 extends over 18 amino acids. CDR1 and CDR2 (germline): ENHRY, SYGVKD.

The rearrangement links TRBV7-2 to TRBJ2-5; no clear D gene. The CDR3 length is 14 residues. V lost 4 bases and J lost 1, with 10 bases in between. Germline V gives CDR1 SGHTA, CDR2 FQGNSA. CDR3 nucleotide sequence: TGTGCCAGCAGCTCCCTAGTGGGCCAAGAGACCCAGTACTTC. Protein: CASSSLVGQETQYF.

The V call is TRBV4-1, the J call TRBJ2-7; 10 nucleotides align to TRBD1. Germline V CDR1 and CDR2: MGHRA, YSYEKL. This CDR3 has 18 amino acids. V lost 8 bases and J lost 6; bases outside the gene matches: 22. CDR3 sequence reads: CASSTSQTSGTGAGEQYF. Written as DNA, the CDR3 is TGCGCCAGCTCAACCAGCCAAACCTCCGGGACAGGGGCAGGCGAGCAGTACTTC.

This sequence joins TRBV7-3 and TRBJ2-1; D ambiguous. Trimming shortened V by 2 bases and J by 5 bases, and 7 bases separated the two germline ends. The CDR3 is 13 amino acids. Germline loops: CDR1 SGHTA, CDR2 FQGTGA. The CDR3 DNA sequence: TGTGCCAGCAGCTTAGCCAGTGACAATGAGCAGTTCTTC. Encoded protein: CASSLASDNEQFF.

The chain joins TRBV15 to TRBJ2-1; no clear D gene. The V end was cut by 3 bases, the J end by 5 bases, with 8 bases between. This CDR3 comprises 13 residues. Germline V gene data show CDR1 as LNHNV and CDR2 as YYDKDF (reference sequence). CDR3 protein: CATSRISHNEQFF. CDR3 DNA: TGTGCCACCAGCAGGATTAGCCACAATGAGCAGTTCTTC.

V usage is TRBV7-9 and J usage is TRBJ1-1; 9 bases map to TRBD1. The CDR3 extends over 17 amino acids. The J segment lost 5 bases and the V segment lost 1 base, leaving 11 bases of the junction unmatched. CDR1 is SEHNR and CDR2 is FQNEAQ in the germline V gene (reference sequence). The CDR3 loop is CASSLDRGGTGSTEAFF. In DNA form, the CDR3 reads TGTGCCAGCAGCTTAGATCGTGGCGGGACAGGGAGTACTGAAGCTTTCTTT.

This sequence joins TRBV4-3 and TRBJ2-7; 7 nucleotides align to TRBD1. Trimming removed 0 bases from V and 3 bases from J; junction bases left unmatched: 8. Germline V gene lookup returns CDR1 LGHNA and CDR2 YSLEER. This CDR3 is built from 16 residues. CDR3 sequence: CASSQDKRTGDYEQYF. CDR3 in DNA: TGCGCCAGCAGCCAAGATAAAAGGACAGGCGACTACGAGCAGTACTTC.

The CDR3 is CAWSGGQGIDTQYF. As DNA, the CDR3 is TGTGCCTGGAGTGGCGGACAGGGTATAGATACGCAGTATTTT. The chain employs TRBV30 and TRBJ2-3; TRBD1 matches at 8 bases. V shed 1 base, J shed 5 bases, and the junction held 5 bases outside the gene matches. The CDR3 is 14 amino acids. Germline loops: CDR1 GTSNPN, CDR2 SVGIG (reference sequence).

V is TRBV5-1 and J is TRBJ2-3; 8 positions agree with TRBD2. The CDR3 extends over 16 amino acids. Germline V gives CDR1 SGHRS, CDR2 YFSETQ. V was clipped by 1 base and J by 0 bases; unmatched bases: 4. The CDR3 DNA reads TGCGCCAGCAGCTTGTCGGTAGCGGGGAGCACAGATACGCAGTATTTT. Its protein is CASSLSVAGSTDTQYF.

V usage is TRBV11-2 and J usage is TRBJ2-5, with 10 positions matching TRBD1. There are 15 residues in the CDR3. Germline lookup yields CDR1 SGHAT and CDR2 FQNNGV. V shed 5 bases, J shed 5 bases, and the junction held 8 bases outside the gene matches. The CDR3 bases are TGTGCCAGCAGCGCCAGGGACAGGGGTTTGGAGACCCAGTACTTC. Its translation is CASSARDRGLETQYF.

This chain connects TRBV2 to TRBJ2-2; 16 bases agree with TRBD2. The V segment lost 6 bases and the J segment 5 bases; nucleotides outside the gene matches: 3. Germline assignment: CDR1 SNHLY and CDR2 FYNNEI. The CDR3 totals 16 residues. CDR3 protein: CASSPGLAGGTGELFF. Here the CDR3 DNA reads TGTGCCAGCAGCCCGGGACTAGCGGGAGGGACCGGGGAGCTGTTTTTT.

The gene calls are TRBV2 and TRBJ2-3, with a weak D call TRBD1 (6 bases). Per germline, CDR1 SNHLY and CDR2 FYNNEI. V lost 7 bases and J lost 2, with 13 bases in between. The CDR3 extends over 14 amino acids. CDR3: CASNRETITDTQYF. The CDR3 coding sequence is TGTGCCAGCAACAGGGAGACAATCACAGATACGCAGTATTTT.

The chain links TRBV9 to TRBJ2-5; D may be TRBD2 (6 bases). The CDR3 runs to 15 residues. CDR1 is SGDLS and CDR2 is YYNGEE in the germline V gene. V was clipped by 3 bases and J by 1 base, with 13 bases between them. CDR3 DNA sequence: TGTGCCAGCAGCGGAGCACGGGGGTTCCAAGAGACCCAGTACTTC. This codes for CASSGARGFQETQYF.

J is TRBJ2-1 and V is TRBV28; perhaps TRBD2 as D (6 bases). Germline V CDR1 and CDR2: MDHEN, SYDVKM. Trimming stripped 6 bases from V and 2 bases from J, with 11 bases between. The CDR3 contains 14 residues. The CDR3 spells CASSSTSPYNEQFF. CDR3 coding DNA: TGTGCCAGCAGCTCCACTAGCCCCTACAATGAGCAGTTCTTC. The variable domain in full, completed from reference TRBV28 and TRBJ2-1, reads DVKVTQSSRYLVKRTGEKVFLECVQDMDHENMFWYRQDPGLGLRLIYFSYDVKMKEKGDIPEGYSVSREKKERFSLILESASTNQTSMYLCASSSTSPYNEQFFGPGTRLTVL.

The chain employs TRBV4-3 and TRBJ2-5; possibly TRBD2 for D (6 bases). The CDR3 has 14 residues. Germline V gene data show CDR1 as LGHNA and CDR2 as YSLEER. V shed 0 bases and J shed 4 bases, with 9 bases lying between them. CDR3 protein: CASSQEAGRETQYF. CDR3 DNA: TGCGCCAGCAGCCAAGAGGCCGGGAGAGAGACCCAGTACTTC.